Given below is one T cell receptor beta chain in context. Antigen: not known. Germline V gene data show CDR1 as MDHEN and CDR2 as SYDVKM. V lost 6 bases, J lost 0 bases, and 11 bases lay in between. The CDR3 has 15 amino acids. Researchers made TCR beta libraries by using iRepertoire HTBI primers and running Arm-PCR on CDR3 regions. TCRdb reprocessed the multiplex PCR reads via MiXCR and lists one record per CDR3 protein. The sample records 400,000 to 500,000 distinct CDR3 sequences, 14% being singletons. Time point described: newly diagnosed GD, antithyroid drugs for less than 3 months. Construction of the TCR library relied on RNA isolated from PBMCs. Into tubes containing EDTA, approximately 8.5 milliliters of peripheral blood were drawn. The data were obtained in a study of regulatory T cells in long-lasting Graves disease. Study outcomes and limitations: Owing to a sample size that was small, accuracy may have been reduced.

These data were also filed under a second study, of T cells in Graves' hyperthyroidism and ophthalmopathy. That source notes: HTBI primers drove first-round RT-PCR of the TCR CDR3.

This receptor was taken from a woman aged 45-65 years with Graves disease. This specimen consisted of peripheral blood mononuclear cells (PBMCs), obtained at new diagnosis, from a patient treated with antithyroid drugs. This sequence joins TRBV28 and TRBJ1-4; D is uncertain. The CDR3: CASRTLSPTNEKLFF. In DNA, the CDR3 is TGTGCCAGCAGGACCTTGAGCCCAACTAATGAAAAACTGTTTTTT.